This TCR beta chain emerged from a study of cytomegalovirus exposure and HLA in healthy donors (dated by TCRdb to about 2017). General notes on the study: In an earlier analysis of 550 to 750 of the donors, 250 to 350 Gb of sequence data and some 120 million unique TCR beta sequences from about 190 million T cells were reported. Of the 398 genotyped donors, about 80% fell in the genetic ancestry cluster associated with self-reported Caucasian donors. Among some 400 genotyped donors of the cohort, an average of approximately 200,000 unique TCR beta nucleotide sequences was sequenced per donor, of which about 19% were non-productive. The study used immunosequencing to profile the T cell repertoires of approximately 640 subjects and linked those repertoires to cytomegalovirus serostatus. The study aimed to test whether cataloging public T cell receptors could reveal signatures of past pathogen exposure. Donor age, sex, ethnicity and CMV serostatus were compiled alongside the repertoire data. An earlier analysis of several hundred of the donors applied high-throughput TCR beta sequencing to assess whether each TCR beta V gene segment acted as functional or pseudogenic. Rather than drawing on any new phenotypic data, the later analysis identified candidate immune exposures from TCR beta sequences and the way those sequences occurred across donors. A later analysis re-analyzed previously published TCR beta repertoires from 666 donors and added high-resolution HLA genotyping to study TCR occurrence patterns. HLA typing covered class I and class II loci at four-digit resolution. A later genetic analysis took genome-wide SNP genotypes for about three fifths of the 666 donors and used that subset as a discovery cohort. The number of donors typed differed by locus, with about 629-630 for A, B, C, DRB1 and DQB1, 522 for DQA1, 600 to 610 for DPA1, and some 440 for DPB1. Roughly five DR-DQ haplotypes were handled as single units for association and clustering because linkage in the cohort was strong. Roughly 300 gigabases of sequencing data and around 90 million unique TCR sequences made up an early release that covered 640 HLA-typed donors. Besides the first cohort of hundreds of subjects, a separate validation cohort made up of over a hundred different subjects was used. To predict cytomegalovirus infection status, the study combined high-throughput TCR immunosequencing, statistical association of individual TCRs with disease status, and machine learning. All discovery cohort repertoires had been generated on a single sequencing platform. Summary of the overall study and its limitations: A total of 150 to 200 TCR beta chains were listed by the study as associated with cytomegalovirus. Linkage disequilibrium might explain the correlated functional status among segregating V segments, but an unknown experimental factor could not be ruled out. The only immune exposure information available for the cohort was CMV serostatus. Because some donors lacked HLA typing at each locus, the association tests relied only on the typed subset. A later analysis associated about 17,000 TCR beta sequences with specific HLA alleles at a false discovery rate of 0.05. According to the authors, the approach could potentially be generalized to other disease states and immunological phenotypes. Most TCR sequences were observed very rarely across donors, whereas some public TCRs were present in many individuals. V-gene and J-gene trimming of TCR beta chains was associated with a missense DCLRE1C variant in a later genetic analysis, and the association was replicated in an independent cohort. An earlier analysis of roughly 570 of the donors showed that most TCR beta V segments appeared in productive rearrangements either about 87% or about 30% of the time, which broadly matched IMGT annotations. A later analysis found that most CMV-associated TCR beta chains appeared HLA-restricted, with HLA associations seemingly driven largely by CMV exposure. The sequencing pipeline was judged likely to have produced a cluster of highly shared sequence variants as a technical artifact. Some IMGT-functional V segments, including TRBV6-2 and TRBV6-3, could not be told apart with the 87-base-pair reads, so those segments were excluded. A further reported finding was that TCR beta sequences accurately predicted the HLA-A and HLA-B alleles for most subjects in the first cohort. Because counts were too low, seventeen rarely observed V segments, including chromosome 9 orphons, were excluded from the earlier analysis of several hundred of the donors. In a later analysis, HLA-associated TCR beta chains showed more clonal expansion and lower generation probabilities than non-associated chains that were equally common. In a later genetic analysis, fewer N-insertions in productive TCRs were reported among donors in an Asian-associated ancestry cluster than the approximately 710-donor mean. A later analysis reported that several top co-occurrence clusters appeared linked to parvovirus B19, influenza, CMV and Epstein-Barr virus. The classifier was reported to diagnose cytomegalovirus status with high specificity and sensitivity in both the original cohort and the validation cohort. A later analysis found that TCR association rates varied across HLA loci, with DRB1 alleles showing the most associated TCRs and HLA-C alleles the fewest. Strong co-occurrence of HLA alleles, especially DR and DQ, made assigning TCR associations to individual alleles difficult. Roughly uniform sequencing depth across donors was assumed in presence/absence analyses, although this assumption may not hold. In vitro tests confirmed that a few of the cytomegalovirus-associated TCR beta chains recognize cytomegalovirus antigens. The cohort was sequenced for TCR beta chains only, and without alpha or paired-chain data the features that could be detected were limited.

In total, roughly 670 healthy bone marrow donors made up the cohort. Cohort members were all nominally healthy when sampled, although unrecorded immune exposures were likely present. The donor tested CMV seropositive and was one of the 289 seropositive cohort members. Each donor provided a peripheral blood sample, and peripheral blood mononuclear cells were used for TCR beta sequencing. Genomic DNA was extracted from the blood cell samples with the Qiagen DNeasy Blood Extraction Kit. This clone was counted once. Its antigen has not been determined. No much larger clone exists at a distance of one base, and base qualities are not known. Library preparation was by the immunoSEQ multiplex PCR assay. A mixture of 60 forward primers for TCR Vbeta segments and 13 reverse primers for TCR Jbeta segments was used in the multiplex PCR. The CDR3 region of rearranged TCR beta genes was amplified from genomic DNA by a multiplex PCR assay. The amplified TCR beta libraries were sequenced on the Illumina HiSeq System as 87-base-pair reads. The original methods were these. A later analysis counted approximately 74 million unique TCR beta chains across the 550 to 800 repertoires, and 10 million to 12 million of these chains were shared by at least two donors. To remove PCR and sequencing errors, raw reads were error-corrected and collapsed into unique sequences using a nearest-neighbor algorithm that merged closely related sequences. V, D and J gene segments were assigned by aligning CDR3 sequences to IMGT reference sequences. Each retained sequence needed at least a six-nucleotide match to both a V gene segment and a J gene segment. Rearrangements were called productive when the CDR3 lacked stop codons and stayed in frame with V and J; all others were non-productive. Following IMGT convention, CDR3 was defined as the stretch from the second conserved V-encoded cysteine to the conserved J-encoded phenylalanine. In an earlier analysis of 587 of the donors, sequences lacking an unambiguous match to a single V gene segment were excluded. An earlier analysis of fewer than 650 of the donors classified V segments as functional when productive rearrangements were above 56.7% and as segregating when the standard deviation between donors was above 5%. A statistical classification framework was developed to diagnose cytomegalovirus status using the catalog of TCR beta chain sequences. A later analysis assigned V and J genes by comparing TCR nucleotide sequences with IMGT/GENE-DB human TR gene sequences. A later analysis assigned CDR3 sequences and most-parsimonious VDJ recombination scenarios with the TCRdist pipeline. In a later analysis, each TCR beta chain was defined by its CDR3 amino acid sequence together with its V-gene family, and reads without a unique V-gene family were excluded. As a way to deal with suspected cross-contamination and a sequencing artifact, a later analysis dropped 450 to 600 nucleotide sequences that were highly shared and had low generation probability. In a later analysis, a clonal expansion index was calculated for each public chain from normalized within-repertoire ranks of inferred template counts. In a later analysis, generation probabilities were computed with a VDJ recombination model fitted to out-of-frame rearrangements, and the resulting probabilities were checked against IGoR. A later analysis scored TCR-TCR, TCR-HLA and TCR-CMV co-occurrence with hypergeometric tests, applying a repertoire-size bias correction to TCR pairs. A later analysis estimated false discovery rates by permuting HLA or CMV assignments 20 times. A later analysis grouped co-occurring TCRs with DBSCAN, adding TCRdist sequence similarity when clustering within HLA-allele-positive subsets. For co-occurrence clustering, repertoires with fewer than 30,000 or more than 120,000 public chains were excluded, along with five repertoires with anomalous nucleotide sharing. Here the immuneACCESS table is served through TCRdb, limited to in-frame sequences with V and J called. Missing clones are a known gap in these copies; in checked studies unresolved V genes cover under half, and the rest lacks a known reason. V, J and clone size were drawn from that table, and D and trimming were deduced from the DNA. The sample data list some 130,000 clones, and 79% of these were observed just once. 6.5% of the sample lies in the top ten.

From the cysteine through the phenylalanine, the CDR3 covers 13 amino acids. Just the 39-base CDR3 DNA is kept, in frame starting at base 1. CDR1 and CDR2 were assigned from the germline V gene (reference sequence) as MNHNY and SVGAGI. Trimmed from V: 8 bases; trimmed from J: 3 bases; junction bases lacking a gene match: 4. The chain employs TRBV6-6 and TRBJ1-2, and TRBD1 aligns with 9 junction nucleotides. The sequence derives from a man aged 35 to 55 in good health and CMV-seropositive. Sequencing was performed on PBMCs. The DNA sequence is given as TGTGCCAGCCGGGACAGGGACTACTATGGCTACACCTTC. It translates as CASRDRDYYGYTF.